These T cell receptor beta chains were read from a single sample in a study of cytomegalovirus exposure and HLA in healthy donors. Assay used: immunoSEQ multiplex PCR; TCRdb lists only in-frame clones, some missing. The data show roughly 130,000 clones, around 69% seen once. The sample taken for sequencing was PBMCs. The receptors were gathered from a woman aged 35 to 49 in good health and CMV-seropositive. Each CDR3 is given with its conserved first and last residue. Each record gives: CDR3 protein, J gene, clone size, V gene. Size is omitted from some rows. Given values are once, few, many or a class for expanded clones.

CDR3aa: CASTAQDRGDEQYF
j_gene: TRBJ2-7
abundance: .
v_gene: TRBV19

CDR3aa: CASSPRGAGGYTF
j_gene: TRBJ1-2
abundance: .
v_gene: TRBV7-9

CDR3aa: CASSSGTGSYNEQFF
j_gene: TRBJ2-1
abundance: few
v_gene: TRBV27

CDR3aa: CASSPPAGMNEQFF
j_gene: TRBJ2-1
abundance: .
v_gene: TRBV18

CDR3aa: CASSPPGRPGELFF
j_gene: TRBJ2-2
abundance: .
v_gene: TRBV5-1

CDR3aa: CASVPDRQEPQETQYF
j_gene: TRBJ2-5
abundance: few
v_gene: TRBV23-1

CDR3aa: CASGGTGADTQYF
j_gene: TRBJ2-3
abundance: .
v_gene: TRBV19

CDR3aa: CASSLDTYSYEQYF
j_gene: TRBJ2-7
abundance: .
v_gene: TRBV11-2

CDR3aa: CSVDQGEGYTF
j_gene: TRBJ1-2
abundance: .
v_gene: TRBV29-1

CDR3aa: CASSYRTATNEKLFF
j_gene: TRBJ1-4
abundance: .
v_gene: TRBV5-1

CDR3aa: CASTEFQGWYGYTF
j_gene: TRBJ1-2
abundance: few
v_gene: TRBV6-1

CDR3aa: CASSMTGGGETQYF
j_gene: TRBJ2-5
abundance: .
v_gene: TRBV19

CDR3aa: CASRTVETNYGYTF
j_gene: TRBJ1-2
abundance: .
v_gene: TRBV19

CDR3aa: CASSQSSGQPYEQYF
j_gene: TRBJ2-7
abundance: .
v_gene: TRBV28

CDR3aa: CASSLTALRCHF
j_gene: TRBJ2-7
abundance: .
v_gene: TRBV28

CDR3aa: CASSLDVGFSDEQYF
j_gene: TRBJ2-7
abundance: few
v_gene: TRBV7-6

CDR3aa: CASSLAEGTNEKLFF
j_gene: TRBJ1-4
abundance: once
v_gene: TRBV7-6

CDR3aa: CASSSLGIGNEQFF
j_gene: TRBJ2-1
abundance: .
v_gene: TRBV7-9

CDR3aa: CASSSKMTGQGEKLFF
j_gene: TRBJ1-4
abundance: .
v_gene: TRBV27

CDR3aa: CASSGPGQGSGANVLTF
j_gene: TRBJ2-6
abundance: .
v_gene: TRBV10-2

CDR3aa: CASSVAQGFSGNTIYF
j_gene: TRBJ1-3
abundance: few
v_gene: TRBV9

CDR3aa: CASSMGAGANEQFF
j_gene: TRBJ2-1
abundance: .
v_gene: TRBV19

CDR3aa: CASSLGRELTYEQYF
j_gene: TRBJ2-7
abundance: .
v_gene: TRBV7-9

CDR3aa: CASSRRSLQYF
j_gene: TRBJ2-7
abundance: once
v_gene: TRBV5-1

CDR3aa: CASSPTTSFTGELFF
j_gene: TRBJ2-2
abundance: .
v_gene: TRBV7-3

CDR3aa: CASSVDPSGRAFEQFF
j_gene: TRBJ2-1
abundance: once
v_gene: TRBV9

CDR3aa: CASSPRQGVTEAFF
j_gene: TRBJ1-1
abundance: few
v_gene: TRBV14

CDR3aa: CASSPGTWGSYGYTF
j_gene: TRBJ1-2
abundance: few
v_gene: TRBV5-1

CDR3aa: CASSLAGEGVGYNEQFF
j_gene: TRBJ2-1
abundance: .
v_gene: TRBV27

CDR3aa: CASSSGRGNEQFF
j_gene: TRBJ2-1
abundance: .
v_gene: TRBV9

CDR3aa: CASSLLQGAYEQYF
j_gene: TRBJ2-7
abundance: .
v_gene: TRBV28

CDR3aa: CASSVEPGVGYEQYF
j_gene: TRBJ2-7
abundance: .
v_gene: TRBV9

CDR3aa: CASSYGQDNEQFF
j_gene: TRBJ2-1
abundance: few
v_gene: TRBV7-8

CDR3aa: CASSLLREYEQYF
j_gene: TRBJ2-7
abundance: .
v_gene: TRBV28

CDR3aa: CASSEYTSGRYEQYF
j_gene: TRBJ2-7
abundance: .
v_gene: TRBV6-1

CDR3aa: CASSLGGQGIHYEQYF
j_gene: TRBJ2-7
abundance: medium-sized
v_gene: TRBV5-8

CDR3aa: CASSPGQGNTGELFF
j_gene: TRBJ2-2
abundance: .
v_gene: TRBV5-1

CDR3aa: CASSEWAGRDGYTF
j_gene: TRBJ1-2
abundance: few
v_gene: TRBV6-1

CDR3aa: CASSQDVAGLYYEQYF
j_gene: .
abundance: few
v_gene: TRBV4-1

CDR3aa: CASSLGQADEQYF
j_gene: TRBJ2-7
abundance: few
v_gene: TRBV23-1

CDR3aa: CASSAGQTGYGYTF
j_gene: TRBJ1-2
abundance: .
v_gene: TRBV9

CDR3aa: CASTVGVNTEAFF
j_gene: TRBJ1-1
abundance: once
v_gene: TRBV19

CDR3aa: CASSLDGGASIF
j_gene: TRBJ2-1
abundance: .
v_gene: TRBV7-9

CDR3aa: CATSRVESEETQYF
j_gene: TRBJ2-5
abundance: few
v_gene: TRBV15

CDR3aa: CASRETANTGELFF
j_gene: TRBJ2-2
abundance: .
v_gene: TRBV27

CDR3aa: CARNQGVNTEAFF
j_gene: TRBJ1-1
abundance: few
v_gene: TRBV30

CDR3aa: CASRQGDPNYGYTF
j_gene: TRBJ1-2
abundance: few
v_gene: TRBV5-4

CDR3aa: CASSSSSYEQYF
j_gene: TRBJ2-7
abundance: .
v_gene: TRBV7-2

CDR3aa: CASSQDGTGARTGELFF
j_gene: TRBJ2-2
abundance: .
v_gene: TRBV4-1

CDR3aa: CASSHRDRGPGDTQYF
j_gene: TRBJ2-3
abundance: .
v_gene: TRBV13

CDR3aa: CASSLKGRTGKGYNEQFF
j_gene: TRBJ2-1
abundance: .
v_gene: TRBV27

CDR3aa: CASSYLPGSGEQYF
j_gene: TRBJ2-7
abundance: once
v_gene: TRBV6-5

CDR3aa: CASSYMPGQPQHF
j_gene: TRBJ1-5
abundance: once
v_gene: TRBV6-5

CDR3aa: CASSQGFDRGWAEQYF
j_gene: TRBJ2-7
abundance: .
v_gene: TRBV4-1